The following is a T cell receptor beta chain sequence with its context. Its target is not known. This sample stems from a study of cytomegalovirus exposure and HLA in healthy donors. Study-wide context: A prior analysis found 117 million unique TCR beta sequences from around 180 million T cells. The study's findings and limits: A later examination showed that TCR association rates differed by HLA locus, with DRB1 most and HLA-C fewest.

V dropped 6 bases and J dropped 6 bases, with 17 bases sitting between them. From germline, CDR1 is SNHLY and CDR2 FYNNEI. The CDR3 spans 15 residues. PCR was performed using 60 Vbeta and 13 Jbeta primers. Sequencing was performed with immunoSEQ multiplex PCR; in TCRdb, only in-frame clones are kept and a portion is missing. The sample lists 160,000 or so clones, roughly 84% occurring once. This chain uses TRBV2 with TRBJ1-4, with a tentative D call TRBD1 (5 bases). The TCR was taken from a woman under 30 in good health and CMV-seronegative. The sequencing input was PBMCs. The CDR3 spells CASRAAVGVYEKLFF. CDR3 bases: TGTGCCAGCAGAGCTGCGGTAGGGGTTTATGAAAAACTGTTTTTT.